A single sample is the source of the 28 T cell receptor beta chains below, sequenced in a study of shared clonotypes between healthy human individuals. Clones were sequenced by immunoSEQ multiplex PCR, and TCRdb holds only the in-frame ones, with some missing. The data show 2.5 million or so clones, roughly nine tenths seen once. The sequenced sample consisted of naive CD4+ T cells sorted from blood. Documented subset: CD45RA+ positively selected. The receptors here all came from a man in his late teens or twenties in good health.

The chain links TRBV4-3 to TRBJ2-3; D perhaps matches TRBD2 (6 bases). CDR1 is LGHNA, CDR2 YSLEER, per germline. V was clipped by 1 base and J by 0 bases, with 17 bases between them. The CDR3 runs to 18 residues. In DNA form, the CDR3 reads TGCGCCAGCAGCCAAGGAGCCCTAGCGTACCCTAGCACAGATACGCAGTATTTT. It is translated as CASSQGALAYPSTDTQYF.

This chain connects TRBV19 to TRBJ2-2; no reliable D call. The ends were cut back, 4 bases at V and 0 bases at J, with 6 bases in the middle. This CDR3 has 14 residues. CDR1 and CDR2 from the germline V gene are LNHDA and SQIVND (reference sequence). The CDR3 reads CASSSPPNTGELFF. The CDR3 region has the DNA TGTGCCAGTAGTAGCCCCCCGAACACCGGGGAGCTGTTTTTT.

The V call is TRBV11-3, the J call TRBJ1-4; tentative D call: TRBD1 (5 bases). The CDR3 sequence is 18 residues long. V was pared by 1 base and J by 8 bases, with 23 bases between. The germline V gene has CDR1 SGHNT and CDR2 YENEEA. The CDR3 spells CASSLVSYRGPWGEKLFF. DNA of the CDR3: TGTGCCAGCAGCTTAGTTTCGTATAGGGGACCCTGGGGAGAAAAACTGTTTTTT.

CDR3 in amino acids: CASSPEWGLAFF. CDR3 DNA: TGTGCCAGCAGCCCAGAATGGGGGCTTGCTTTCTTT. This sequence joins TRBV11-2 and TRBJ1-1; a possible D gene is TRBD1 (6 bases). This CDR3 has 12 amino acids. Germline V CDR1 and CDR2: SGHAT, FQNNGV. Deletions cut 5 bases from V and 11 bases from J, with 15 bases between. Full variable domain (rest looked up from reference TRBV11-2 and TRBJ1-1): EAGVAQSPRYKIIEKRQSVAFWCNPISGHATLYWYQQILGQGPKLLIQFQNNGVVDDSQLPKDRFSAERLKGVDSTLKIQPAKLEDSAVYLCASSPEWGLAFFGQGTRLTVV.

The chain couples TRBV30 to TRBJ1-5, with D possibly TRBD1 on 6 matching bases. V was clipped by 6 bases and J by 5 bases, with 11 bases between them. This CDR3 contains 12 residues. CDR1 is GTSNPN, CDR2 SVGIG, per germline (reference sequence). CDR3 in DNA: TGTGCCTGTACCGAGGGGGATCAGCCCCAGCATTTT. This sequence encodes CACTEGDQPQHF.

This clone was detected once. V is TRBV28 and J is TRBJ1-2; D gene ambiguous. This CDR3 has 14 amino acids. V lost 7 bases, J lost 4 bases, and 16 bases lay in between. CDR1 is MDHEN and CDR2 is SYDVKM in the germline V gene. The CDR3 coding sequence is TGTGCCAGCACGGGCAGGAATTCCCCCTATGGCTACACCTTC. This codes for CASTGRNSPYGYTF.

The genes are TRBV30 and TRBJ1-5, with TRBD1 matching 8 bases. Losses at the gene ends were 5 bases for V and 4 bases for J; bases not matched to a gene: 4. Germline CDR1 reads GTSNPN; CDR2 reads SVGIG (reference sequence). CDR3 length: 13 residues. This chain's CDR3 is CAWARDRNQPQHF. CDR3 in DNA: TGTGCCTGGGCCCGGGACAGGAATCAGCCCCAGCATTTT.

Regarding this clone: The sample holds other DNA sequences that translate to the same CDR3. The chain carries TRBV5-1 and TRBJ2-2; the D gene is possibly TRBD2 (6 bases). This CDR3 is 16 amino acids long. V was trimmed by 0 bases and J by 0 bases, leaving 9 bases between them. Germline loops: CDR1 SGHRS, CDR2 YFSETQ. This CDR3 reads CASSLGGLPNTGELFF. The DNA for the CDR3 is TGCGCCAGCAGCTTGGGGGGACTCCCGAACACCGGGGAGCTGTTTTTT.

In this sample, this clone turned up once. V usage is TRBV7-9 and J usage is TRBJ2-1, with D tentatively TRBD1 (5 bases). The CDR3 is 16 residues long. V lost 3 bases and J 0 bases, leaving 12 bases between the germline ends. In germline, CDR1 is SEHNR, CDR2 FQNEAQ (reference sequence). In nucleotides, the CDR3 is TGTGCCAGCAGCTTTGCAGGGCCAGTCTCCTACAATGAGCAGTTCTTC. Encoded protein: CASSFAGPVSYNEQFF. Based on the CDR3 plus reference TRBV7-9 and TRBJ2-1, the full variable domain is DTGVSQNPRHKITKRGQNVTFRCDPISEHNRLYWYRQTLGQGPEFLTYFQNEAQLEKSRLLSDRFSAERPKGSFSTLEIQRTEQGDSAMYLCASSFAGPVSYNEQFFGPGTRLTVL.

J is TRBJ2-7 and V is TRBV5-5; TRBD1 matches at 7 bases. Germline assignment: CDR1 SGHKS and CDR2 YYEKEE (reference sequence). Trimming cost V 5 bases and J 4 bases; bases outside gene matches: 9. The CDR3 sequence is 14 residues long. CDR3 nucleotide sequence: TGTGCCAGCAGTCCCCGGGACAGAGCATACGAGCAGTACTTC. This sequence encodes CASSPRDRAYEQYF. The whole variable domain, remainder taken from reference TRBV5-5 and TRBJ2-7, is DAGVTQSPTHLIKTRGQQVTLRCSPISGHKSVSWYQQVLGQGPQFIFQYYEKEERGRGNFPDRFSARQFPNYSSELNVNALLLGDSALYLCASSPRDRAYEQYFGPGTRLTVT.

The table lists this clone with a count of one. The chain carries TRBV2 and TRBJ1-1; 9 bases align to TRBD1. Trimming cost V 5 bases and J 6 bases; bases outside gene matches: 10. The CDR3 is made up of 15 amino acids. CDR1 and CDR2 (germline): SNHLY, FYNNEI. This CDR3 is CASSLPQGARAEAFF. CDR3 in DNA: TGTGCCAGCAGTTTGCCACAGGGGGCACGGGCTGAAGCTTTCTTT. The variable domain in full, with the rest retrieved from reference TRBV2 and TRBJ1-1, is EPEVTQTPSHQVTQMGQEVILRCVPISNHLYFYWYRQILGQKVEFLVSFYNNEISEKSEIFDDQFSVERPDGSNFTLKIRSTKLEDSAMYFCASSLPQGARAEAFFGQGTRLTVV.

In DNA form, the CDR3 reads TGTGCCAGCTCAATGGGGACAGGGGAGACCCAGTACTTC. Protein product: CASSMGTGETQYF. The chain carries TRBV18 and TRBJ2-5, with 9 positions matching TRBD1. In germline, CDR1 is KGHSH, CDR2 LQKENI. The CDR3 contains 13 residues. The trim removed 5 bases at V and 5 bases at J, leaving 3 bases unmatched.

The gene calls are TRBV6-1 and TRBJ1-2, with 9 bases that match TRBD1. CDR3 length equals 14 residues. V lost 5 bases to trimming and J lost 5 bases; unmatched junction nucleotides: 6. Germline V gene data show CDR1 as MNHNS and CDR2 as SASEGT. CDR3 residues: CASSSTDRGYGYTF. In DNA, the CDR3 is TGTGCCAGCAGTTCTACCGACAGGGGGTATGGCTACACCTTC.

The chain links TRBV19 to TRBJ2-3; 7 bases line up with TRBD1. This CDR3 comprises 15 residues. The V segment lost 7 bases and the J segment 0 bases; nucleotides outside the gene matches: 7. Germline V gene sequence: CDR1 LNHDA, CDR2 SQIVND (reference sequence). The CDR3 nucleotides are TGTGCCAGTACCGAGGGACAGATTAGCACAGATACGCAGTATTTT. It translates to CASTEGQISTDTQYF.

The chain joins TRBV30 to TRBJ2-3; 9 bases are a match to TRBD2. V dropped 0 bases and J dropped 4; count of bases not matched to a gene: 5. The CDR3 runs to 15 residues. CDR1 and CDR2 from the germline V gene are GTSNPN and SVGIG (reference sequence). In DNA form, the CDR3 reads TGTGCCTGGAGTGTATCTAGCGGGGTCCCAGATACGCAGTATTTT. Translating it yields CAWSVSSGVPDTQYF.

Points on this clone: The same CDR3 is also encoded by other DNA sequences in this sample. V usage is TRBV7-9 and J usage is TRBJ2-5; D gene unclear. Germline V lookup: CDR1 SEHNR, CDR2 FQNEAQ (reference sequence). Trimming removed 2 bases at V and 4 bases at J, with 2 bases between. The CDR3 loop spans 11 amino acids. The CDR3 DNA is TGTGCCAGCAGCTTATCAGAGACCCAGTACTTC. Its translation is CASSLSETQYF.

This sequence joins TRBV6-1 and TRBJ2-3; TRBD2 aligns across 10 bases. After removal of 3 bases from V and 1 base from J, the junction contained 10 bases not matched to a gene. Germline CDR1 reads MNHNS; CDR2 reads SASEGT. The CDR3 spans 18 residues. CDR3 sequence (DNA): TGTGCCAGCAGTGAGCAGCGGGGGGGCAGATTAGGCACAGATACGCAGTATTTT. This encodes CASSEQRGGRLGTDTQYF.

This clone turned up a few times. V and J are TRBV2 and TRBJ1-5, with unresolved D. Germline loops: CDR1 SNHLY, CDR2 FYNNEI. CDR3 length equals 14 residues. Trimming removed 4 bases at V and 3 bases at J, with 10 bases between. The CDR3 here is CASSADGDNQPQHF. The CDR3 nucleotides read TGTGCCAGCAGTGCAGACGGGGACAATCAGCCCCAGCATTTT.

This chain joins TRBV7-9 and TRBJ1-4; no definite D call. Looked up from germline, CDR1 is SEHNR and CDR2 is FQNEAQ (reference sequence). The CDR3 has 12 amino acids. V lost 5 bases, J lost 8 bases, and 9 bases lay in between. The CDR3 DNA follows: TGTGCCAGCAGCCCTAAGGGAGAAAAACTGTTTTTT. This codes for CASSPKGEKLFF.

V gene TRBV28 combines with J gene TRBJ2-1; 8 bases are a match to TRBD1. Germline V gene sequence: CDR1 MDHEN, CDR2 SYDVKM. Trimming took 3 bases from V and 3 from J; bases not matched to a gene: 7. This CDR3 has 16 amino acids. CDR3 bases: TGTGCCAGCAGTTTCAGGGGGCGGGGTAGCTACAATGAGCAGTTCTTC. Amino acid sequence: CASSFRGRGSYNEQFF.

Details on this clone: In the same sample, other DNA sequences code for this CDR3. This chain links TRBV30 with TRBJ1-5; D is uncertain. The CDR3 is 13 residues long. The V gene's germline CDR1 is GTSNPN and CDR2 SVGIG (reference sequence). V dropped 1 base and J dropped 3 bases, with 7 bases sitting between them. The CDR3 DNA sequence: TGTGCCTGGAGTGGGTCCTCCAATCAGCCCCAGCATTTT. Residues: CAWSGSSNQPQHF.

Concerning this clone itself: At one boundary the junction diverges from the germline segment, which might be a read error. As DNA, the CDR3 is TGTGCTAGCAGCTTAGGTAGCGGGAGGTACCACAATGAGCAGTTCTTC. It is translated as CASSLGSGRYHNEQFF. The rearrangement joins TRBV7-7 to TRBJ2-1; 10 bases are a match to TRBD2. This CDR3 spans 16 amino acids. From germline, CDR1 is SSHAT and CDR2 FNYEAQ (reference sequence).

The rearrangement joins TRBV14 to TRBJ2-2; D is undetermined. Germline CDR1 and CDR2: SGHDN and FVKESK. V dropped 1 base and J dropped 4 bases, with 7 bases sitting between them. This CDR3 spans 14 amino acids. CDR3 sequence (DNA): TGTGCCAGCAGCCAAGTCGTCAGCACCGGGGAGCTGTTTTTT. This codes for CASSQVVSTGELFF.

The genes are TRBV11-3 and TRBJ2-3, with TRBD2 identical over 13 bases. This CDR3 region has 17 residues. The trim removed 3 bases at V and 1 base at J, leaving 4 bases unmatched. Germline values: CDR1 SGHNT, CDR2 YENEEA. This chain's CDR3 is CASSFGTSGVGTDTQYF. As DNA, the CDR3 is TGTGCCAGCAGCTTCGGGACTAGCGGGGTGGGCACAGATACGCAGTATTTT.

The chain combines TRBV11-3 with TRBJ2-1; 14 bases fit TRBD2. The CDR3 length is 18 residues. The V gene's germline CDR1 is SGHNT and CDR2 YENEEA. V lost 1 base and J lost 1; bases outside the gene matches: 3. The CDR3 region has the DNA TGTGCCAGCAGCTTAGGGGGGACTAGCGGGAGATCCTACAATGAGCAGTTCTTC. Translating it yields CASSLGGTSGRSYNEQFF. Complete variable domain (other parts from reference TRBV11-3 and TRBJ2-1): EAGVVQSPRYKIIEKKQPVAFWCNPISGHNTLYWYLQNLGQGPELLIRYENEEAVDDSQLPKDRFSAERLKGVDSTLKIQPAELGDSAVYLCASSLGGTSGRSYNEQFFGPGTRLTVL.

This chain links TRBV6-6 with TRBJ1-6; D remains unclear. The CDR3 loop spans 14 amino acids. V was cut by 4 bases and J by 9 bases, with 13 bases left in between. CDR1 and CDR2 (germline): MNHNY, SVGAGI (reference sequence). The DNA for the CDR3 is TGTGCCAGCAGTTGGGAGTTGAGTGGTTCACCCCTCCACTTT. As protein: CASSWELSGSPLHF.

V gene TRBV28 combines with J gene TRBJ2-1; 12 bases fit TRBD2. The junction had 9 bases not matched to a gene; V was cut back by 5 bases and J by 10 bases. CDR3 size: 15 residues. Germline assignment: CDR1 MDHEN and CDR2 SYDVKM. This CDR3 is CASSPSGTSGPEQFF. As DNA, the CDR3 is TGTGCCAGCAGTCCCTCCGGGACTAGCGGGCCCGAGCAGTTCTTC.

On this clone itself: The sample holds other DNA sequences that translate to the same CDR3. V is TRBV7-2 and J is TRBJ2-5, with TRBD2 as a possible D gene (6 bases). With 1 base removed from V and 2 bases from J, the gap between germline ends came to 8 bases. The CDR3 has 14 amino acids. Per the germline V gene, CDR1 is SGHTA and CDR2 is FQGNSA. CDR3 region: CASSLVGGQETQYF. CDR3 DNA: TGTGCCAGCAGCTTAGTCGGGGGACAAGAGACCCAGTACTTC.